The rows below give T cell receptor beta chains drawn from one sample of a study of T cell responses to AZD1222 COVID-19 vaccine. TCRdb keeps only in-frame clones here, not all; method: immunoSEQ multiplex PCR. The sample has 130,000 to 150,000 clones, over 75% seen once. Source: peripheral blood, taken on day 0 of AZD1222 vaccination. These receptors were taken from an adult in good health. CDR3s include the opening cysteine and the closing phenylalanine or tryptophan. Fields, in order: D gene, V gene, clone size, J gene, CDR3 protein, CDR3 DNA. The D gene is left open where the match is weak. A row's size may be missing; if present it is once, few, many or a size class.

.	TRBV19	.	TRBJ2-1	CASSILPRDWGSIYNEQFF	TGTGCCAGTAGTATACTACCCCGGGATTGGGGGTCGATATACAATGAGCAGTTCTTC
.	TRBV7-9	.	TRBJ1-6	CASSLARVFNNSPLHF	TGTGCCAGCAGCTTAGCCAGGGTCTTTAACAATTCACCCCTCCACTTT
.	TRBV7-7	once	TRBJ2-1	CASSFSSHNEQFF	TGTGCTAGCAGCTTTAGCTCACACAATGAGCAGTTCTTC
.	TRBV19	once	TRBJ1-1	CASSSTVNTEAFF	TGTGCCAGTAGTAGTACAGTCAACACTGAAGCTTTCTTT
.	TRBV6-1	.	TRBJ1-2	CASSDPWAGTGYTF	TGTGCCAGCAGTGATCCTTGGGCAGGGACCGGCTACACCTTC
.	TRBV2	.	TRBJ2-2	CASSPTRPGELFF	TGTGCCAGCAGCCCTACCCGGCCCGGGGAGCTGTTTTTT
.	TRBV7-2	.	TRBJ1-3	CASRRGNTIYF	TGTGCCAGCAGACGAGGAAACACCATATATTTT
.	TRBV5-3	.	TRBJ1-4	CARSPQAAGNEKLFF	TGTGCCAGAAGCCCACAGGCGGCGGGGAATGAAAAACTGTTTTTT
TRBD2	TRBV30	.	TRBJ2-1	CAWSVGASGNYNEQFF	TGTGCCTGGAGTGTAGGTGCTAGCGGGAACTACAATGAGCAGTTCTTC
TRBD1	TRBV7-9	.	TRBJ1-3	CASSLKGASRGNTIYF	TGTGCCAGCAGCTTAAAGGGGGCATCCCGCGGAAACACCATATATTTT
.	TRBV6-2/TRBV6-3	.	TRBJ1-1	CASSAPGAEAFF	TGTGCCAGCAGTGCCCCAGGGGCTGAAGCTTTCTTT
.	TRBV6-5	.	TRBJ1-1	CASSFYRTGNTEAFF	TGTGCCAGCAGTTTTTATAGAACAGGGAACACTGAAGCTTTCTTT
.	TRBV27	.	TRBJ2-6	CASSFDSGFSSGANVLTF	TGTGCCAGCAGTTTTGACAGTGGTTTTTCCTCTGGGGCCAACGTCCTGACTTTC
TRBD1	TRBV19	.	TRBJ1-5	CASSITGGGQPQHF	TGTGCCAGTAGTATCACAGGGGGCGGTCAGCCCCAGCATTTT
.	TRBV5-1	.	TRBJ1-5	CASSLDSNSNQPQHF	TGCGCCAGCAGCTTGGACAGCAATAGCAATCAGCCCCAGCATTTT
.	TRBV27	.	TRBJ1-5	CASSLKARSNQPQHF	TGTGCCAGCAGTTTAAAGGCCCGAAGCAATCAGCCCCAGCATTTT
TRBD2	TRBV30	.	TRBJ2-5	CAWTSGQETQYF	TGTGCCTGGACTAGCGGCCAAGAGACCCAGTACTTC
TRBD1	TRBV2	.	TRBJ1-5	CASSDIGGGNQPQHF	TGTGCCAGCAGTGATATAGGGGGCGGCAATCAGCCCCAGCATTTT
.	TRBV6-5	.	TRBJ2-1	CASSYLDEQFF	TGTGCCAGCAGCTACCTCGATGAGCAGTTCTTC
.	TRBV7-8	.	TRBJ2-3	CASSFREGAVGDTQYF	TGTGCCAGCAGCTTCCGGGAGGGGGCAGTGGGAGATACGCAGTATTTT
.	TRBV27	once	TRBJ1-2	CASSFYGTNYGYTF	TGTGCCAGCAGTTTTTACGGTACTAACTATGGCTACACCTTC
TRBD2	TRBV24-1	.	TRBJ2-1	CATSDPTTSGDYNEQFF	TGTGCCACCAGTGACCCGACGACTAGCGGGGATTACAATGAGCAGTTCTTC
.	TRBV13	once	TRBJ2-7	CASSSGTAYYEQYF	TGTGCCAGCAGCAGTGGGACGGCTTACTACGAGCAGTACTTC
.	TRBV21-1	.	TRBJ2-3	CASSRAGEGPRAQYF	TGTGCCAGCAGCAGGGCGGGGGAGGGGCCACGGGCGCAGTATTTT
.	TRBV28	.	TRBJ2-5	CASNPNWGIQETQYF	TGTGCCAGCAACCCAAATTGGGGTATTCAAGAGACCCAGTACTTC
.	TRBV28	.	TRBJ1-6	CASKRQGYSPLHF	TGTGCCAGCAAACGTCAAGGTTATTCACCCCTCCACTTT
.	TRBV2	.	TRBJ2-7	CASSEVGGSYEQYF	TGTGCCAGCAGTGAAGTGGGGGGCTCCTACGAGCAGTACTTC
.	TRBV9	once	TRBJ2-3	CASSVRPFTDTQYF	TGTGCCAGCAGCGTAAGGCCGTTTACAGATACGCAGTATTTT
.	TRBV6-5	.	TRBJ1-2	CASSYSLGAHGYTF	TGTGCCAGCAGTTACTCCCTCGGGGCCCATGGCTACACCTTC
.	TRBV4-1	.	TRBJ1-1	CASSQEGGWTEAFF	TGCGCCAGCAGCCAAGAGGGGGGCTGGACTGAAGCTTTCTTT